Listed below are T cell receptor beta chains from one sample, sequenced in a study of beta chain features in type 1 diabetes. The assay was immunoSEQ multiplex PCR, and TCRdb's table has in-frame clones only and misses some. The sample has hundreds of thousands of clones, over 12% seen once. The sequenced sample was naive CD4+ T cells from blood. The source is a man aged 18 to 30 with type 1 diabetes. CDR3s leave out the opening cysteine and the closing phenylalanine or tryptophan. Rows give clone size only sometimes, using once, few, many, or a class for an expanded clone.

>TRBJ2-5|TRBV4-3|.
ASSQDRYRGREAQY
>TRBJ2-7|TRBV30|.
ASSSGHRNEQY
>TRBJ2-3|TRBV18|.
ASSLGGTDTQY
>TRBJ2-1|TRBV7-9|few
ASSPPRGSSYNEQF
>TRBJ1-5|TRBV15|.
ATSSGSREPQH
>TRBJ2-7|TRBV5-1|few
ASSSDRKTYEQY
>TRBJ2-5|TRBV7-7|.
ASSLAARGKETQY
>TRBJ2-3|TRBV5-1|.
ASSLASSTGGTDTQY
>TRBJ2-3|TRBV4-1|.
ASSPTRTSTDTQY
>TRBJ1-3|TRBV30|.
ALQTGGPGNTIY
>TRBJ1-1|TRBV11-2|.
ASSWGQGITEAF
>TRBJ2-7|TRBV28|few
ASSLAGTGSYEQY
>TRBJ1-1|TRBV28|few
ASSQLGQGHTEAF
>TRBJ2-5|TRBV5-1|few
ASSSGTSGRTQETQY
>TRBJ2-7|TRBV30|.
AWSHGGEQY
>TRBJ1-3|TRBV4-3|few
ASSQDWRGPGNTIY